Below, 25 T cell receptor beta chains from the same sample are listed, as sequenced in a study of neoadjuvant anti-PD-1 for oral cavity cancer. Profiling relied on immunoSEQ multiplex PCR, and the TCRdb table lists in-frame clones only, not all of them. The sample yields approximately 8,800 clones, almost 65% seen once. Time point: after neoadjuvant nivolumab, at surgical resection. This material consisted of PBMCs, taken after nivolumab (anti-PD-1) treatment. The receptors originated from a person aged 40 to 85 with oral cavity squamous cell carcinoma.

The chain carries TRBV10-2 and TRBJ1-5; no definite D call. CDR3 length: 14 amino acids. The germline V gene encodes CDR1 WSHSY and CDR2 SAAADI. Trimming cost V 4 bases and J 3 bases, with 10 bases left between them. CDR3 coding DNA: TGCGCCAGCAGTGTAGAAAGGAACAATCAGCCCCAGCATTTT. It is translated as CASSVERNNQPQHF.

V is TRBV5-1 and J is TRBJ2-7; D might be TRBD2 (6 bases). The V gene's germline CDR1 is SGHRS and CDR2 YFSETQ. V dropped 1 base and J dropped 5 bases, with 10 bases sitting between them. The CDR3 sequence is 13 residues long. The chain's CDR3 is CASSLPRRDEQYF. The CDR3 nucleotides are TGCGCCAGCAGCTTGCCCAGGAGGGACGAGCAGTACTTC.

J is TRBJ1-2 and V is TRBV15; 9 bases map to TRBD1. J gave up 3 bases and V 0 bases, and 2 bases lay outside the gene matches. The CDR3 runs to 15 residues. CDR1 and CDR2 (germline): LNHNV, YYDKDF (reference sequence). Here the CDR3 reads CATSREGDRDYGYTF. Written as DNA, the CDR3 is TGTGCCACCAGCAGAGAGGGGGACAGGGACTATGGCTACACCTTC.

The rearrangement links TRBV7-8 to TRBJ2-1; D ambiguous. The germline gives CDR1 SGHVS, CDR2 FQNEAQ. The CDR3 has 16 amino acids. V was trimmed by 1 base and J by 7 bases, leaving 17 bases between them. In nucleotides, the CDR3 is TGTGCCAGCAGCTTAGTGATAACTGTCGGCAAGAATGAGCAGTTCTTC. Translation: CASSLVITVGKNEQFF.

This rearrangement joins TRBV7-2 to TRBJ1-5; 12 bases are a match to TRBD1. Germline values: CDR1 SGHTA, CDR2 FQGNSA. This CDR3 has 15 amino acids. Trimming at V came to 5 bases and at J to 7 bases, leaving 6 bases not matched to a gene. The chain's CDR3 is CASSPGGTGGQPQHF. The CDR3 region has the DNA TGTGCCAGCAGCCCTGGGGGGACAGGGGGCCAGCCCCAGCATTTT.

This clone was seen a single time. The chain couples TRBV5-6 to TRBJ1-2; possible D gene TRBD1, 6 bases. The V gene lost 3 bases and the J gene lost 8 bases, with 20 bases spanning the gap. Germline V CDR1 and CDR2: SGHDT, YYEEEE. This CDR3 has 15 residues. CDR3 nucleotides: TGTGCCAGCAGCTCTCCCTGGGAGGGGGTGAAGGGCTACACCTTC. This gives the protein CASSSPWEGVKGYTF.

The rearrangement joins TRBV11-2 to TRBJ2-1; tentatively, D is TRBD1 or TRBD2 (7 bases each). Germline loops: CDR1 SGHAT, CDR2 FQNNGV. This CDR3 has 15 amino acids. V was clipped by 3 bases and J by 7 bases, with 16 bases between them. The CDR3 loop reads CASSFQRQGGNEQFF. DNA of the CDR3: TGTGCCAGCAGCTTTCAGCGGCAGGGGGGGAATGAGCAGTTCTTC.

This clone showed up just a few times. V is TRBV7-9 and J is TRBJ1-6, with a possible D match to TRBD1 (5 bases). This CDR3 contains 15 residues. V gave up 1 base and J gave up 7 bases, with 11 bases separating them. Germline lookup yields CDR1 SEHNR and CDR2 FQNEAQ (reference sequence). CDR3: CASSLGTQGNSPLHF. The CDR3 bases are TGTGCCAGCAGCTTAGGGACGCAGGGCAATTCACCCCTCCACTTT.

The CDR3 loop is CASSQDRVFRKIGYTF. The CDR3 DNA reads TGCGCCAGCAGCCAGGACAGGGTTTTTCGGAAGATTGGCTACACCTTC. This chain uses TRBV4-1 with TRBJ1-2; 8 bases agree with TRBD1. The CDR3 runs to 16 residues. CDR1 MGHRA and CDR2 YSYEKL come from the germline V gene. With V trimmed by 3 bases and J by 7 bases, 13 bases remained unmatched.

CDR3 region: CASRQQSTDTQYF. DNA of the CDR3: TGTGCCAGCAGACAACAGTCCACAGATACGCAGTATTTT. The chain carries TRBV2 and TRBJ2-3, with no clear D. The CDR3 extends over 13 amino acids. Trimming removed 6 bases from V and 2 bases from J, with 9 bases in between. Germline lookup yields CDR1 SNHLY and CDR2 FYNNEI. Variable domain in full (rest from reference TRBV2 and TRBJ2-3): EPEVTQTPSHQVTQMGQEVILRCVPISNHLYFYWYRQILGQKVEFLVSFYNNEISEKSEIFDDQFSVERPDGSNFTLKIRSTKLEDSAMYFCASRQQSTDTQYFGPGTRLTVL.

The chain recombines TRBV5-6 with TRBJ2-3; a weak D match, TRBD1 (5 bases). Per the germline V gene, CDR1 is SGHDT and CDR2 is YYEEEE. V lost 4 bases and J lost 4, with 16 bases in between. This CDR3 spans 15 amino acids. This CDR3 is CASSADTALPDTQYF. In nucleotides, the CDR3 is TGTGCCAGCAGCGCGGACACGGCTCTCCCAGATACGCAGTATTTT.

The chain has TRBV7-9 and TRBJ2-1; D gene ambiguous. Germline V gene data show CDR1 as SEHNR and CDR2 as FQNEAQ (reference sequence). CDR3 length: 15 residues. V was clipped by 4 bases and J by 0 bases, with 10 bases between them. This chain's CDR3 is CASSSGRSSYNEQFF. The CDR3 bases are TGTGCCAGCAGCTCCGGACGGAGCTCCTACAATGAGCAGTTCTTC. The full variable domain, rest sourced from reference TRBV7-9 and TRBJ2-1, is DTGVSQNPRHKITKRGQNVTFRCDPISEHNRLYWYRQTLGQGPEFLTYFQNEAQLEKSRLLSDRFSAERPKGSFSTLEIQRTEQGDSAMYLCASSSGRSSYNEQFFGPGTRLTVL.

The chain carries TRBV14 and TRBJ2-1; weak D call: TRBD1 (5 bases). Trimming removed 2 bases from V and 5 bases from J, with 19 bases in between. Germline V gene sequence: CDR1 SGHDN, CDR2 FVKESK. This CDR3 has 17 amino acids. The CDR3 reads CASSQRKGSSGHNEQFF. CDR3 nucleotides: TGTGCCAGCAGCCAAAGGAAGGGGTCCTCCGGCCACAATGAGCAGTTCTTC.

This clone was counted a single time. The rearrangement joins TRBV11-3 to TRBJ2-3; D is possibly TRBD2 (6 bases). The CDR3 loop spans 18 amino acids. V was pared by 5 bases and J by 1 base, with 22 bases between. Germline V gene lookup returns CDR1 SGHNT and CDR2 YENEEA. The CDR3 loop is CASSRGTGSFGRTDTQYF. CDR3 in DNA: TGTGCCAGCAGCCGGGGGACGGGAAGCTTCGGACGCACAGATACGCAGTATTTT.

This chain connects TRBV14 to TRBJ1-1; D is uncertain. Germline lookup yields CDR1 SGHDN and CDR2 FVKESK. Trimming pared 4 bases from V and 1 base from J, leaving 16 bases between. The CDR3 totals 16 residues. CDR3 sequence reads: CASSLRGGYKNTEAFF. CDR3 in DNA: TGTGCCAGCAGCCTTCGGGGAGGCTATAAGAACACTGAAGCTTTCTTT.

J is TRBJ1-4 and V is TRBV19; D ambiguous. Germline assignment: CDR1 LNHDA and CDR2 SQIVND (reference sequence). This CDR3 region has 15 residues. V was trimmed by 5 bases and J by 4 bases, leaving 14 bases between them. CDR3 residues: CASSRRSGINEKLFF. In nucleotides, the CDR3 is TGTGCCAGTAGTCGTCGTTCGGGGATTAATGAAAAACTGTTTTTT.

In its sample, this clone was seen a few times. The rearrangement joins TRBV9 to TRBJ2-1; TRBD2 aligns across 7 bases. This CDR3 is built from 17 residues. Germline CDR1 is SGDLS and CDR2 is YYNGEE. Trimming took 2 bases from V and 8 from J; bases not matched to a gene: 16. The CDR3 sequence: CASSVGGGTILQYEQFF. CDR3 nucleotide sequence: TGTGCCAGCAGCGTTGGGGGAGGGACTATACTACAATATGAGCAGTTCTTC.

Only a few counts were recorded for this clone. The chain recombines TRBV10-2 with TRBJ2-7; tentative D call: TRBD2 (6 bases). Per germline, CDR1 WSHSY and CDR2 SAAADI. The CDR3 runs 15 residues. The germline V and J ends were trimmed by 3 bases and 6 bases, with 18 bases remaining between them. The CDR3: CASSEGGARGSEQYF. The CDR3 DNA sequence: TGCGCCAGCAGTGAAGGTGGTGCGCGGGGAAGCGAGCAGTACTTC.

DNA for the CDR3: TGTGCCAGCAGTCGGGACAGGGGAGGCGGCTACACCTTC. This translates into CASSRDRGGGYTF. The genes are TRBV27 and TRBJ1-2; TRBD1 agrees at 10 bases. CDR1 and CDR2 (germline): MNHEY, SMNVEV (reference sequence). V lost 5 bases to trimming and J lost 8 bases; unmatched junction nucleotides: 5. The CDR3 is 13 amino acids.

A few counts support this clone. The CDR3 DNA is TGTGCCAGCAGTCCCGGCGGTAGCAATCAGCCCCAGCATTTT. Protein product: CASSPGGSNQPQHF. The chain is built from TRBV7-2 and TRBJ1-5, with D hard to call. The germline CDR1 and CDR2 sequences are SGHTA and FQGNSA. Between the trimmed V and J ends, which lost 6 bases and 0 bases, there was a span of 9 bases. This CDR3 has 14 residues.

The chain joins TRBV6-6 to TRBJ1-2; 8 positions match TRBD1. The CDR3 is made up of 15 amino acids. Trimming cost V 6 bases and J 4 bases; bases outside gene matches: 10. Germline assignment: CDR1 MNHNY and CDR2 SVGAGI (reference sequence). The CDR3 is CASRRIDRGTYGYTF. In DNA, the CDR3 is TGTGCCAGCAGACGAATCGACAGGGGAACCTATGGCTACACCTTC.

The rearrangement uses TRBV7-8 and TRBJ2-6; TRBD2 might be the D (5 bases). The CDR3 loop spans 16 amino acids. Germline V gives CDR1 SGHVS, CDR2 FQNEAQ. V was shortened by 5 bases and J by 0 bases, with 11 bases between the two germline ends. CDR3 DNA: TGTGCCAGCAGCCGCCGTGGGAGCTCTGGGGCCAACGTCCTGACTTTC. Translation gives CASSRRGSSGANVLTF.

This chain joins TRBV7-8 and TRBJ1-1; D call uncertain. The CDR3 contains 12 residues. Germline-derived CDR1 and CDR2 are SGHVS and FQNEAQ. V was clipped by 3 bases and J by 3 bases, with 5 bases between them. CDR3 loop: CASSLRYTEAFF. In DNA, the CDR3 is TGTGCCAGCAGCTTGCGGTACACTGAAGCTTTCTTT.

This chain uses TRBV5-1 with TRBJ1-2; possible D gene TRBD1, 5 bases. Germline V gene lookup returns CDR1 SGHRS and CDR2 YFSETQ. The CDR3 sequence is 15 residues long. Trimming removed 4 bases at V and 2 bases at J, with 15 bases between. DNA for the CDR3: TGCGCCAGCAGCGCCCGGGACCCGGGAAACTATGGCTACACCTTC. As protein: CASSARDPGNYGYTF.

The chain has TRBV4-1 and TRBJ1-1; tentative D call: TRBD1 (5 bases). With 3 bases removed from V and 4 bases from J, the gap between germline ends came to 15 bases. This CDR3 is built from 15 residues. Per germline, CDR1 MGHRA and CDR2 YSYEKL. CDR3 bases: TGCGCCAGCAGCCACCCGAATCCAGGGTCCACTGAAGCTTTCTTT. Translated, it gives CASSHPNPGSTEAFF.